These T cell receptor beta chains were read from a single sample in a study of tumor and adjacent non-tumor tissue in lung cancer. TCRdb recomputed calls from the multiplex PCR reads with MiXCR, one row per CDR3 protein. The sample consists of 130,000 or so distinct CDR3 sequences, about 66% of them appearing once. Sequencing input: lung tumor tissue. These receptors all stem from a man aged 25-45 years with non-small cell lung cancer. Both conserved end residues are part of each CDR3. A D gene is named only where the DNA matches it firmly. A row's size may be missing; if present it is once, few, many or a size class.

abundance: -
j_gene: TRBJ2-7
v_gene: TRBV11-3
d_gene: -
CDR3aa: CAISSKWASDGEQYF
CDR3nt: TGTGCCATCAGCTCTAAGTGGGCCTCCGATGGCGAACAGTACTTC

abundance: -
j_gene: TRBJ1-2
v_gene: TRBV4-1
d_gene: TRBD1
CDR3aa: CAISQDLHRGNYGYTF
CDR3nt: TGCGCCATCAGCCAAGATTTGCACAGGGGGAACTATGGTTACACCTTC

abundance: many
j_gene: TRBJ1-1
v_gene: TRBV12-3/TRBV12-4
d_gene: -
CDR3aa: CASSLDRVRSEAFF
CDR3nt: TGTGCCAGCAGTTTAGACAGGGTTAGATCTGAAGCTTTCTTT

abundance: -
j_gene: TRBJ2-7
v_gene: TRBV5-4
d_gene: TRBD2
CDR3aa: CASSLRLAGAYEQYF
CDR3nt: TGTGCCAGCAGCCTACGACTAGCGGGTGCCTACGAGCAGTACTTC

abundance: -
j_gene: TRBJ1-1
v_gene: TRBV6-5
d_gene: -
CDR3aa: CASSAEGQGWAFF
CDR3nt: TGTGCCAGCAGTGCCGAGGGGCAGGGATGGGCTTTCTTT

abundance: -
j_gene: TRBJ2-5
v_gene: TRBV6-1
d_gene: TRBD2
CDR3aa: CTSSESSGSQETQYF
CDR3nt: TGTACCAGCAGTGAGTCTAGCGGGTCCCAAGAGACCCAGTACTTC

abundance: -
j_gene: TRBJ1-5
v_gene: TRBV6-2/TRBV6-3
d_gene: TRBD1
CDR3aa: CASSVRQGIQPQHF
CDR3nt: TGTGCCAGCAGTGTCCGACAGGGGATACAGCCCCAGCATTTT

abundance: many
j_gene: TRBJ1-6
v_gene: TRBV6-1
d_gene: -
CDR3aa: CASSEASPRLHF
CDR3nt: TGTGCCAGCAGTGAAGCTAGTCCCCGGCTCCACTTT

abundance: -
j_gene: TRBJ2-5
v_gene: TRBV6-5
d_gene: TRBD1
CDR3aa: CANSYVTGGRETQYF
CDR3nt: TGTGCCAACAGTTACGTGACAGGGGGCCGAGAGACGCAGTACTTC

abundance: -
j_gene: TRBJ1-1
v_gene: TRBV5-1
d_gene: -
CDR3aa: CASSLGQTLNTEAFF
CDR3nt: TGCGCCAGCAGCTTAGGACAGACCTTGAACACTGAAGCTTTCTTT

abundance: many
j_gene: TRBJ1-5
v_gene: TRBV7-3
d_gene: -
CDR3aa: CASSPTPQHF
CDR3nt: TGTGCCAGCAGCCCTACACCCCAGCATTTT

abundance: many
j_gene: TRBJ2-5
v_gene: TRBV12-3/TRBV12-4
d_gene: TRBD1
CDR3aa: CASSLRDRGETQYF
CDR3nt: TGTGCCAGCAGTCTCCGGGACAGGGGAGAGACCCAGTACTTC

abundance: -
j_gene: TRBJ1-2
v_gene: TRBV7-2
d_gene: -
CDR3aa: CASSQSTNYGYTF
CDR3nt: TGTGCCAGCAGCCAGTCGACTAACTATGGCTACACCTTC

abundance: few
j_gene: TRBJ2-2
v_gene: TRBV11-2
d_gene: TRBD1
CDR3aa: CASSLGPATGTGVSVF
CDR3nt: TGTGCCAGCAGCTTAGGGCCCGCCACTGGGACAGGGGTTTCTGTTTTT

abundance: -
j_gene: TRBJ2-7
v_gene: TRBV4-2
d_gene: TRBD1
CDR3aa: CASNQDRDRGIPCEQYF
CDR3nt: TGTGCCAGCAACCAAGATCGGGACAGGGGTATTCCCTGCGAGCAGTACTTC

abundance: few
j_gene: TRBJ2-7
v_gene: TRBV7-9
d_gene: -
CDR3aa: CASSLAGSREQYF
CDR3nt: TGTGCCAGCAGCTTAGCTGGTTCTCGCGAGCAGTACTTC

abundance: few
j_gene: TRBJ1-1
v_gene: TRBV12-3/TRBV12-4
d_gene: -
CDR3aa: CASSPRVYTEAFF
CDR3nt: TGTGCTAGCAGCCCACGGGTGTACACTGAAGCTTTCTTT

abundance: -
j_gene: TRBJ1-1
v_gene: TRBV7-9
d_gene: -
CDR3aa: CASSFWTVQNTEAFF
CDR3nt: TGTGCCAGCAGCTTCTGGACAGTCCAGAACACTGAAGCTTTCTTT

abundance: once
j_gene: TRBJ1-4
v_gene: TRBV12-3/TRBV12-4
d_gene: -
CDR3aa: CASSRGTGDEKLFF
CDR3nt: TGTGCCAGCTCCCGAGGGACCGGGGATGAAAAACTGTTTTTT

abundance: few
j_gene: TRBJ2-5
v_gene: TRBV12-3/TRBV12-4
d_gene: -
CDR3aa: CASSDATQETQYF
CDR3nt: TGTGCCAGCAGTGACGCAACCCAAGAGACCCAGTACTTC

abundance: once
j_gene: TRBJ2-5
v_gene: TRBV11-2
d_gene: TRBD2
CDR3aa: CVSSLGRRGETQCF
CDR3nt: TGTGTCAGCAGCTTAGGACGGCGGGGGGAGACCCAGTGCTTC

abundance: -
j_gene: TRBJ2-3
v_gene: TRBV13
d_gene: -
CDR3aa: CASTQPGATDMQYF
CDR3nt: TGTGCCAGCACCCAGCCCGGGGCGACAGATATGCAGTATTTT

abundance: -
j_gene: TRBJ1-5
v_gene: TRBV6-1
d_gene: -
CDR3aa: CANRQRLYSNQPQHF
CDR3nt: TGTGCCAACCGACAGCGGCTTTATAGCAATCAGCCCCAGCATTTT